One sample yielded the 32 T cell receptor beta chains listed below, sequenced in a study of blood T cell repertoires in COVID-19. This table comes from immunoSEQ multiplex PCR, and its TCRdb copy is limited to in-frame clones, with some not included. Found here are under 200,000 clones, approximately 81% of them singletons; the top ten hold around an eighth. The sequenced material came from peripheral blood. Source of these receptors: a young man with active or convalescent COVID-19.

The chain has TRBV20-1 and TRBJ1-1, with D unresolved. This CDR3 comprises 11 residues. The V end was cut by 3 bases, the J end by 7 bases, with 9 bases between. Germline V gene data show CDR1 as DFQATT and CDR2 as SNEGSKA (reference sequence). CDR3 DNA sequence: TGCAGTGCTAGTCGGGGAAATGAAGCTTTCTTT. Translating gives CSASRGNEAFF.

This clone turned up a few times. J is TRBJ2-1 and V is TRBV13; 8 bases are a match to TRBD2. This CDR3 is built from 18 residues. Germline lookup yields CDR1 PRHDT and CDR2 FYEKMQ (reference sequence). Unmatched junction bases numbered 14, after V lost 5 bases and J lost 2 bases. The CDR3 DNA reads as TGTGCCAGCAGCCCGCGTCTCGGGGGGGCTTTACCCTACAATGAGCAGTTCTTC. This translates into CASSPRLGGALPYNEQFF.

This sequence joins TRBV12-3 or TRBV12-4 and TRBJ1-2; D gene uncertain. This CDR3 is built from 12 residues. Trimming shortened V by 3 bases and J by 8 bases, and 10 bases separated the two germline ends. The CDR3 loop is CASSFWQIGYTF. The CDR3 region has the DNA TGTGCCAGCAGTTTTTGGCAGATCGGCTACACCTTC.

The V gene is TRBV7-3, the J gene TRBJ1-6; 7 nucleotides agree with TRBD1. There are 14 residues in the CDR3. The trim removed 4 bases at V and 9 bases at J, leaving 6 bases unmatched. Germline V lookup: CDR1 SGHTA, CDR2 FQGTGA. CDR3 sequence (DNA): TGTGCCAGCAGCTCAACAGGGGCAGGTTCACCCCTCCACTTT. This translates into CASSSTGAGSPLHF.

V gene TRBV4-3 combines with J gene TRBJ2-3, with 8 bases identical to TRBD2. Unmatched junction bases numbered 12, after V lost 4 bases and J lost 6 bases. In germline, CDR1 is LGHNA, CDR2 YSLEER. This CDR3 region has 16 residues. CDR3 in amino acids: CASSRKYGTSDDTQYF. The CDR3 region has the DNA TGCGCCAGCAGCCGGAAATATGGGACTAGTGATGATACGCAGTATTTT.

The chain couples TRBV7-2 to TRBJ2-7; possibly TRBD2 for D (5 bases). V lost 5 bases and J lost 0, with 11 bases in between. The germline V gene encodes CDR1 SGHTA and CDR2 FQGNSA. CDR3 length: 14 residues. As DNA, the CDR3 is TGTGCCAGCAGCACAGCGGCGGCCTCCTACGAGCAGTACTTC. This translates into CASSTAAASYEQYF.

The chain employs TRBV5-1 and TRBJ1-1; D is possibly TRBD1 (5 bases). Germline V lookup: CDR1 SGHRS, CDR2 YFSETQ. Trimming took 4 bases from V and 6 from J, leaving 16 bases between them. The CDR3 has 14 amino acids. The CDR3 protein is CASSLDAGLSEAFF. Here the CDR3 DNA reads TGCGCCAGCAGCCTGGATGCAGGGCTATCTGAAGCTTTCTTT.

The rearrangement joins TRBV7-8 to TRBJ1-5; the D is unclear. Germline CDR1 is SGHVS and CDR2 is FQNEAQ. V dropped 0 bases and J dropped 2 bases, with 8 bases sitting between them. The CDR3 extends over 15 amino acids. The CDR3 region has the DNA TGTGCCAGCAGCTTAGCGGGAGTCCGCAATCAGCCCCAGCATTTT. This translates into CASSLAGVRNQPQHF.

This clone was found a few times. J is TRBJ1-5 and V is TRBV4-1; D is ambiguous. Trimming pared 1 base from V and 7 bases from J, leaving 8 bases between. CDR1 is MGHRA and CDR2 is YSYEKL in the germline V gene. The CDR3 is 13 residues long. DNA of the CDR3: TGCGCCAGCAGCCAAGTGAGAGAACAGCCCCAGCATTTT. Its translation is CASSQVREQPQHF.

This clone was detected only once. The chain couples TRBV6-6 to TRBJ1-4, with a weak D call TRBD1 (6 bases). Germline V lookup: CDR1 MNHNY, CDR2 SVGAGI (reference sequence). With 5 bases removed from V and 0 bases from J, the gap between germline ends came to 10 bases. The length of the CDR3 is 15 residues. DNA for the CDR3: TGTGCCAGCAGTACACAGGGTTCAACTAATGAAAAACTGTTTTTT. Protein sequence: CASSTQGSTNEKLFF.

This chain connects TRBV7-2 to TRBJ2-4, with a tentative D call TRBD1 (5 bases). The CDR3 length is 15 residues. From germline, CDR1 is SGHTA and CDR2 FQGNSA. V lost 1 base and J lost 4, with 11 bases in between. The CDR3 loop reads CASSLDRISKNIQYF. CDR3 nucleotides: TGTGCCAGCAGCTTAGACAGGATTAGTAAAAACATTCAGTACTTC. Complete variable domain (other parts from reference TRBV7-2 and TRBJ2-4): GAGVSQSPSNKVTEKGKDVELRCDPISGHTALYWYRQSLGQGLEFLIYFQGNSAPDKSGLPSDRFSAERTGGSVSTLTIQRTQQEDSAVYLCASSLDRISKNIQYFGAGTRLSVL.

The rearrangement uses TRBV7-9 and TRBJ2-7; D unresolved. CDR3 length equals 14 residues. With 1 base removed from V and 5 bases from J, the gap between germline ends came to 12 bases. The germline V gene has CDR1 SEHNR and CDR2 FQNEAQ (reference sequence). CDR3 protein: CASSLESLLHEQYF. The CDR3 DNA sequence: TGTGCCAGCAGCTTAGAAAGCCTACTACACGAGCAGTACTTC.

This clone was seen only once. The CDR3 nucleotides are TGTGCCAGTCCGGGCACCGGGGAGCTGTTTTTT. Its translation: CASPGTGELFF. J is TRBJ2-2 and V is TRBV19; D not resolved. Per the germline V gene, CDR1 is LNHDA and CDR2 is SQIVND (reference sequence). The CDR3 totals 11 residues. The germline V and J ends were trimmed by 8 bases and 4 bases, with 5 bases remaining between them.

The chain recombines TRBV12-3 or TRBV12-4 with TRBJ2-1; a possible D gene is TRBD2 (5 bases). With 7 bases removed from V and 9 bases from J, the gap between germline ends came to 16 bases. The length of the CDR3 is 13 residues. CDR3 amino acids: CASTAGIYGEQFF. CDR3 sequence (DNA): TGTGCCAGCACGGCCGGGATTTACGGTGAGCAGTTCTTC.

The chain recombines TRBV6-5 with TRBJ2-5, with TRBD2 matching 7 bases. V shed 6 bases and J 3 bases; nucleotides not matched to a gene: 10. The CDR3 length is 15 residues. Looked up from germline, CDR1 is MNHEY and CDR2 is SVGAGI. CDR3 protein: CASRGIGTNEETQYF. Written as DNA, the CDR3 is TGTGCCAGCAGGGGGATAGGGACTAACGAAGAGACCCAGTACTTC.

The chain recombines TRBV7-8 with TRBJ1-1; a possible D gene is TRBD1 (5 bases). CDR3 size: 14 residues. V was shortened by 3 bases and J by 5 bases, with 13 bases between the two germline ends. Germline V gene lookup returns CDR1 SGHVS and CDR2 FQNEAQ. For the CDR3, the DNA is TGTGCCAGCAGCTTTTATAGTGCAGGGACTGAAGCTTTCTTT. Translated, it gives CASSFYSAGTEAFF.

The chain links TRBV7-9 to TRBJ2-7; 10 nucleotides match TRBD1. Germline V gene sequence: CDR1 SEHNR, CDR2 FQNEAQ (reference sequence). This CDR3 is 14 amino acids long. After removal of 4 bases from V and 6 bases from J, the junction contained 6 bases not matched to a gene. Here the CDR3 reads CASSSRDRGREQYF. For the CDR3, the DNA is TGTGCCAGCAGCTCAAGGGACAGGGGACGCGAGCAGTACTTC.

V is TRBV9 and J is TRBJ2-1, with 8 bases that match TRBD2. J lost 7 bases, V lost 4 bases, and 16 bases had no gene match. The CDR3 has 17 residues. Per germline, CDR1 SGDLS and CDR2 YYNGEE. CDR3 loop: CASSPRGAGVVENEQFF. CDR3 in DNA: TGTGCCAGCAGCCCCCGGGGAGCGGGAGTGGTGGAAAATGAGCAGTTCTTC.

This clone was found once. The CDR3 is CATSRDLPRGLGLYQPQHF. The CDR3 nucleotides are TGTGCCACCAGCAGAGATTTACCTAGGGGGCTCGGTCTCTATCAGCCCCAGCATTTT. V is TRBV15 and J is TRBJ1-5, with 7 bases that match TRBD1. V trimming: 0 bases; J trimming: 5 bases; junction bases outside the gene matches: 16. Germline V gives CDR1 LNHNV, CDR2 YYDKDF (reference sequence). The CDR3 runs to 19 residues. The full variable domain, completed using reference TRBV15 and TRBJ1-5, is DAMVIQNPRYQVTQFGKPVTLSCSQTLNHNVMYWYQQKSSQAPKLLFHYYDKDFNNEADTPDNFQSRRPNTSFCFLDIRSPGLGDTAMYLCATSRDLPRGLGLYQPQHFGDGTRLSIL.

The gene calls are TRBV6-2 or TRBV6-3 and TRBJ2-6; TRBD1 aligns across 9 bases. This CDR3 comprises 19 residues. The J segment lost 0 bases and the V segment lost 3 bases, leaving 9 bases of the junction unmatched. CDR1 is MNHEY and CDR2 is SVGEGT in the germline V gene. CDR3 bases: TGTGCCAGCAGTTATAATAGTGGGACAGGGACCTCTGGGGCCAACGTCCTGACTTTC. As protein: CASSYNSGTGTSGANVLTF.

The rearrangement uses TRBV11-2 and TRBJ2-7, with 8 bases aligning to TRBD1. There are 16 residues in the CDR3. From germline, CDR1 is SGHAT and CDR2 FQNNGV. The ends lost 2 bases at V and 1 base at J; junction bases unmatched: 7. In DNA, the CDR3 is TGTGCCAGCAGCTTATCGGACAGGGCCGTTTCCTACGAGCAGTACTTC. Translating gives CASSLSDRAVSYEQYF. Full variable domain (remainder filled in from reference TRBV11-2 and TRBJ2-7): EAGVAQSPRYKIIEKRQSVAFWCNPISGHATLYWYQQILGQGPKLLIQFQNNGVVDDSQLPKDRFSAERLKGVDSTLKIQPAKLEDSAVYLCASSLSDRAVSYEQYFGPGTRLTVT.

A few counts support this clone. Other nucleotide sequences from this sample produce the same CDR3. The chain joins TRBV30 to TRBJ1-1, with 7 bases matching TRBD1. CDR1 and CDR2 from the germline V gene are GTSNPN and SVGIG (reference sequence). CDR3 length: 13 residues. Germline trimming cut 2 bases from V and 1 base from J; bases unmatched to any gene: 1. The CDR3 sequence is CAWSKGANTEAFF. CDR3 bases: TGTGCCTGGAGTAAGGGGGCGAACACTGAAGCTTTCTTT.

V is TRBV5-8 and J is TRBJ2-1; TRBD2 matches at 8 bases. The ends lost 6 bases at V and 8 bases at J; junction bases unmatched: 10. CDR1 and CDR2 from the germline V gene are SGHTS and YDEGEE. This CDR3 contains 14 residues. The CDR3 spells CASKSRGGRDEQFF. CDR3 in DNA: TGTGCCAGCAAGTCCCGGGGGGGCCGCGATGAGCAGTTCTTC.

With regard to this clone: Germline is not matched at one junction end, which may reflect a read error. V is TRBV9 and J is TRBJ2-1; a possible D gene is TRBD1 (6 bases). CDR3 length equals 15 residues. Germline values: CDR1 SGDLS, CDR2 YYNGEE. The CDR3: CASTVDSGVYNEQFF. In nucleotides, the CDR3 is TGTGCCAGCACCGTAGATTCAGGGGTCTACAATGAGCAGTTCTTC.

This sequence joins TRBV2 and TRBJ1-2; 10 bases are a match to TRBD1. The CDR3 loop spans 15 amino acids. Germline V gene data show CDR1 as SNHLY and CDR2 as FYNNEI. The trim removed 5 bases at V and 4 bases at J, leaving 7 bases unmatched. CDR3: CASSINRDRGYGYTF. The CDR3 bases are TGTGCCAGCAGTATTAACCGGGACAGGGGCTATGGCTACACCTTC.

The rearrangement links TRBV18 to TRBJ2-6; D gene unclear. The CDR3 loop spans 17 amino acids. Germline assignment: CDR1 KGHSH and CDR2 LQKENI. V lost 2 bases and J lost 4, with 15 bases in between. In DNA form, the CDR3 reads TGTGCCAGCTCACCAAGTACCGGTCTAGAAGGGGCCAACGTCCTGACTTTC. It codes for CASSPSTGLEGANVLTF.

The chain is built from TRBV6-5 and TRBJ2-7; D is ambiguous. This CDR3 has 11 amino acids. Germline CDR1 MNHEY, CDR2 SVGAGI. The ends were cut back, 8 bases at V and 4 bases at J, with 9 bases in the middle. The CDR3 is CASGREYEQYF. CDR3 sequence (DNA): TGTGCCAGCGGGCGTGAGTACGAGCAGTACTTC.

This chain connects TRBV5-1 to TRBJ2-1; 9 nucleotides agree with TRBD2. Germline loops: CDR1 SGHRS, CDR2 YFSETQ. Trimming at V came to 0 bases and at J to 7 bases, leaving 8 bases not matched to a gene. The CDR3 has 16 amino acids. CDR3 sequence reads: CASSLVGSGSVNEQFF. CDR3 nucleotides: TGCGCCAGCAGCTTGGTTGGTAGCGGGAGTGTAAATGAGCAGTTCTTC.

This clone appeared a few times. The genes are TRBV3-1 (or the pseudogene TRBV3-2) and TRBJ1-3; 8 bases fit TRBD1. This CDR3 is 15 amino acids long. Losses at the gene ends were 3 bases for V and 5 bases for J; bases not matched to a gene: 6. The V gene's germline CDR1 is LGHDT and CDR2 YNNKEL (reference sequence). CDR3 sequence: CASSQGDRMRNTIYF. The CDR3 nucleotides are TGTGCCAGCAGCCAGGGGGACAGGATGAGAAACACCATATATTTT.

The chain recombines TRBV27 with TRBJ1-5, with TRBD1 as a possible D gene (5 bases). The CDR3 is made up of 12 amino acids. CDR1 is MNHEY, CDR2 SMNVEV, per germline (reference sequence). V was clipped by 2 bases and J by 9 bases, with 8 bases between them. CDR3 DNA sequence: TGTGCCAGCAGTTTACCCCAGGGGCCCCAGCATTTT. The encoded protein is CASSLPQGPQHF.

This chain uses TRBV6-6 with TRBJ1-6; 8 nucleotides align to TRBD1. J gave up 7 bases and V 5 bases, and 4 bases lay outside the gene matches. Germline CDR1 MNHNY, CDR2 SVGAGI (reference sequence). The CDR3 sequence is 14 residues long. CDR3 in amino acids: CASSARDRNSPLHF. The CDR3 region has the DNA TGTGCCAGCAGTGCCCGGGACAGGAATTCACCCCTCCACTTT.

This clone was recorded a few times. The CDR3 nucleotides read TGTGCCAGCAGTGGAGCGTGGACTAGCGGTAACAATGAGCAGTTCTTC. Its protein is CASSGAWTSGNNEQFF. The chain combines TRBV6-1 with TRBJ2-1, with TRBD2 matching 10 bases. Trimming cost V 4 bases and J 5 bases; bases outside gene matches: 8. CDR1 and CDR2 from the germline V gene are MNHNS and SASEGT. The CDR3 totals 16 residues.